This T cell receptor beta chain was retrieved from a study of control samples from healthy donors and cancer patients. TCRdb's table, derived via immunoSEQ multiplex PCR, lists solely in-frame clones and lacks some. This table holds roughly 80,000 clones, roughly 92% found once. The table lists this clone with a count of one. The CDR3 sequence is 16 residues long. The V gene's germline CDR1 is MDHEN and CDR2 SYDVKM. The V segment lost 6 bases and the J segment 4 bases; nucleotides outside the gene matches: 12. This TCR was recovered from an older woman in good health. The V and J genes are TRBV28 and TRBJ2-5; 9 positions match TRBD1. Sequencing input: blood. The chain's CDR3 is CASRVKGTGRRETQYF. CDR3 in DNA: TGTGCCAGCAGGGTCAAGGGGACAGGGCGTCGAGAGACCCAGTACTTC.